The 27 T cell receptor beta chains reported below all come from one sample, sequenced in a study of tumor-infiltrating lymphocytes in primary liver carcinoma (dated by TCRdb to about 2017). TRIzol reagent was used to extract blood RNA from unsorted whole blood, while the DNeasy Blood & Tissue kit provided the germline DNA. Sequenced on an Illumina HiSeq 2500. TCRbeta-specific cDNA was reverse-transcribed from around 500 ng total RNA using a constant-region primer and ProtoScript II reverse transcriptase. TCRbeta libraries were built with three nested multiplex PCR rounds, a slightly modified ARM-PCR procedure. Each of the first two PCR rounds ran for 9 to 10 cycles using multiplex TRBV1-TRBV30 forward primers together with a Cbeta reverse primer. TCRdb passed the public sequencing reads through fastp at Q25 and MiXCR, retaining productive beta sequences. Each entry merges the rows of one CDR3 protein and shows their most common DNA and genes. This sample has 250,000 to 350,000 distinct CDR3 sequences in its table, and around three fifths of those were observed once. The top ten hold around 15% of the sample.

The sequencing input was peripheral blood. The receptors here all came from a woman aged 30 to 39 with primary liver carcinoma and hepatitis B virus infection.

The chain employs TRBV28 and TRBJ2-7; 7 bases match TRBD1. This CDR3 contains 14 residues. V trimming: 10 bases; J trimming: 3 bases; junction bases outside the gene matches: 12. Germline V gene sequence: CDR1 MDHEN, CDR2 SYDVKM. CDR3 bases: TGTGCCACCCAGTCAAGAAGACAGGGCTACGAGCAGTACTTC. It is translated as CATQSRRQGYEQYF.

As to this clonotype: The germline gene is not matched at one end of the junction; a read error may be the cause. The V gene is TRBV28, the J gene TRBJ2-7; TRBD2 aligns across 10 bases. This CDR3 has 15 amino acids. Germline CDR1 MDHEN, CDR2 SYDVKM. CDR3 bases: TGTGCCAGCAGTTTAAAGGTAGCGGGAGGCGTCGAGCTGTACTTC. Amino acid sequence: CASSLKVAGGVELYF.

With regard to this clonotype: Since a much larger clone is just one base distant, this may be a read error. V usage is TRBV29-1 and J usage is TRBJ1-1; maybe TRBD1 (5 bases). Trimming shortened V by 6 bases and J by 7 bases, and 15 bases separated the two germline ends. The CDR3 spans 12 residues. CDR1 is SQVTM, CDR2 ANQGSEA, per germline. Here the CDR3 reads CSVARVGIEAFF. The CDR3 bases are TGCAGCGTAGCCAGGGTAGGGATTGAAGCTTTCTTT.

About this clonotype itself: A read error may be the cause here, since a much bigger clone is one base away. The chain uses TRBV29-1 and TRBJ2-5; D ambiguous. Germline V CDR1 and CDR2: SQVTM, ANQGSEA. This CDR3 is 17 amino acids long. This chain's CDR3 is CNVERWGWKGGQETQYF. In nucleotides, the CDR3 is TGCAACGTTGAACGATGGGGTTGGAAGGGCGGCCAAGAGACCCAGTACTTC. Full variable domain (missing parts from reference TRBV29-1 and TRBJ2-5): SAVISQKPSRDICQRGTSLTIQCQVDSQVTMMFWYRQQPGQSLTLIATANQGSEATYESGFVIDKFPISRPNLTFSTLTVSNMSPEDSSIYLCNVERWGWKGGQETQYFGPGTRLLVL.

The chain recombines TRBV14 with TRBJ1-1; D call uncertain. Germline loops: CDR1 SGHDN, CDR2 FVKESK. The CDR3 extends over 14 amino acids. The V end was cut by 2 bases, the J end by 0 bases, with 7 bases between. Here the CDR3 DNA reads TGTGCCAGCAGCCAACTGGGTATGAACACTGAAGCTTTCTTT. This translates into CASSQLGMNTEAFF. The whole variable domain, remainder taken from reference TRBV14 and TRBJ1-1, is EAGVTQFPSHSVIEKGQTVTLRCDPISGHDNLYWYRRVMGKEIKFLLHFVKESKQDESGMPNNRFLAERTGGTYSTLKVQPAELEDSGVYFCASSQLGMNTEAFFGQGTRLTVV.

In the case of this clonotype: Here the CDR3 omits its conserved ending phenylalanine or tryptophan, so a read error is the likely source. This chain connects TRBV6-2 or TRBV6-3 to TRBJ2-1; possible D gene TRBD2, 5 bases. The CDR3 has 11 residues. CDR1 is MNHEY and CDR2 is SVGEGT in the germline V gene. Trimming took off 6 bases at V and 9 bases at J, with 9 bases between the two ends. In nucleotides, the CDR3 is TGTGCCAGCAGACTAGGAGGTGAGCAGTTCCTC. This sequence encodes CASRLGGEQFL.

On this clonotype: A read error may be the cause here, since a much bigger clone is one base away. The V and J genes are TRBV12-5 and TRBJ2-4; 7 positions match TRBD1. V was clipped by 4 bases and J by 1 base; unmatched bases: 10. The V gene's germline CDR1 is LGHNT and CDR2 FRNRAP. This CDR3 has 17 residues. CDR3 DNA sequence: TGTGCTAGTGGTTCGACAGGGATCGGGGCGGCCAAAAACATTCAGTACTTC. Protein: CASGSTGIGAAKNIQYF.

This clonotype has more than one count but fewer than ten. V gene TRBV12-5 combines with J gene TRBJ1-4, with 7 bases matching TRBD1. The CDR3 consists of 15 residues. J was trimmed by 7 bases and V by 1 base; bases with no gene match: 6. Germline CDR1 LGHNT, CDR2 FRNRAP. The CDR3 loop reads CASGLARGLGEKLFF. The CDR3 region has the DNA TGTGCTAGTGGTTTGGCGAGGGGGCTGGGTGAAAAACTGTTTTTT.

For this clonotype: A much bigger clone sits one base away, suggesting this may be a read error. The rearrangement uses TRBV4-2 and TRBJ2-7; 10 nucleotides align to TRBD2. CDR3 length: 16 amino acids. Germline CDR1 reads LGHNA; CDR2 reads YNFKEQ. The chain's CDR3 is CASSQETSGASYERYF. The CDR3 nucleotides are TGTGCCAGCAGCCAAGAAACTAGCGGGGCATCCTACGAGCGGTACTTC.

Comments on this clonotype: An end of the junction does not agree with germline; a read error may underlie this. The rearrangement joins TRBV19 to TRBJ1-1; 7 bases fit TRBD1. The V gene's germline CDR1 is LNHDA and CDR2 SQIVND (reference sequence). CDR3 length: 16 residues. CDR3 sequence: CASSVTGTGANTEAFF. CDR3 sequence (DNA): TGTGCCAGTAGCGTTACAGGAACAGGGGCGAACACTGAAGCTTTCTTC.

As for this clonotype: This may stem from a read error, because a much larger clone lies one nucleotide away. J is TRBJ2-4 and V is TRBV7-8; 8 bases agree with TRBD2. V shed 5 bases and J 7 bases; nucleotides not matched to a gene: 7. The length of the CDR3 is 14 residues. Germline CDR1 and CDR2: SGHVS and FQNEAQ. For the CDR3, the DNA is TGTGCCAGCAGCATGAATCCGGGAGGGAACATTCAGTACTTC. Residues: CASSMNPGGNIQYF.

This clonotype was seen once. This clone may be a read error of a much larger clone one base away. The chain uses TRBV6-2 or TRBV6-3 and TRBJ1-5, with D possibly being TRBD1 (5 bases). CDR1 and CDR2 (germline): MNHEY, SVGEGT. The CDR3 contains 14 residues. The V end was cut by 7 bases, the J end by 3 bases, with 13 bases between. The CDR3 loop reads CASNSTAYNQPQHF. CDR3 DNA sequence: TGTGCCAGCAATTCGACAGCCTACAATCAGCCCCAGCATTTT.

The chain is built from TRBV10-3 and TRBJ2-3; 7 bases are a match to TRBD1. With 6 bases clipped from V and 5 bases from J, the junction kept 11 bases outside the gene matches. Germline loops: CDR1 ENHRY, CDR2 SYGVKD. This CDR3 has 15 residues. The CDR3 DNA sequence: TGTGCCATCAGCTACCAGGGGGTAGGCATAGATACGCAGTATTTT. It specifies CAISYQGVGIDTQYF.

A remark on this clonotype: This may stem from a read error, because a much larger clone lies one nucleotide away. The CDR3 bases are TGTGCCAGCAGTCAAAGACTAGGAGGTAATGAGCAGTTCTTC. The encoded protein is CASSQRLGGNEQFF. The chain is built from TRBV12-3 or TRBV12-4 and TRBJ2-1, with a weak D call TRBD2 (6 bases). This CDR3 spans 14 amino acids. With 5 bases removed from V and 7 bases from J, the gap between germline ends came to 15 bases.

The J gene is TRBJ2-1, the V gene TRBV7-9; D gene uncertain. The V gene lost 4 bases and the J gene lost 4 bases, with 14 bases spanning the gap. Germline loops: CDR1 SEHNR, CDR2 FQNEAQ (reference sequence). This CDR3 has 15 residues. DNA for the CDR3: TGTGCCAGCAGCTCGCGCCTAACCCCATACAATGAGCAGTTCTTC. Encoded protein: CASSSRLTPYNEQFF.

Only a few counts were recorded for this clonotype. V and J are TRBV6-2 or TRBV6-3 and TRBJ2-7; 9 nucleotides align to TRBD2. This CDR3 contains 14 residues. Germline V gives CDR1 MNHEY, CDR2 SVGEGT. The J segment lost 7 bases and the V segment lost 6 bases, leaving 10 bases of the junction unmatched. The CDR3 protein is CASSRPGLAGEQYF. For the CDR3, the DNA is TGTGCCAGCAGCCGCCCGGGACTAGCTGGGGAGCAGTACTTC.

The table lists this clonotype with a few counts. The genes are TRBV12-3 or TRBV12-4 and TRBJ1-5, with D maybe TRBD1 (5 bases). Trimming shortened V by 3 bases and J by 9 bases, and 15 bases separated the two germline ends. The CDR3 has 14 residues. CDR3 region: CASSFSSLGGPQHF. The CDR3 coding sequence is TGTGCCAGCAGTTTCTCCTCGTTGGGGGGGCCCCAGCATTTT.

In this sample, this clonotype turned up many times. Here the CDR3 reads CASTRAQGYYGYTF. CDR3 nucleotide sequence: TGTGCCAGCACCAGAGCTCAGGGGTACTATGGCTACACCTTC. This chain connects TRBV6-2 or TRBV6-3 to TRBJ1-2; TRBD1 might be the D (6 bases). Trimming stripped 7 bases from V and 3 bases from J, with 15 bases between. The germline gives CDR1 MNHEY, CDR2 SVGEGT. CDR3 length equals 14 residues.

The chain links TRBV30 to TRBJ2-5, with D maybe TRBD1 (5 bases). V gave up 8 bases and J gave up 5 bases, with 18 bases separating them. The length of the CDR3 is 13 residues. In germline, CDR1 is GTSNPN, CDR2 SVGIG (reference sequence). This CDR3 reads CAGKGEVGETQYF. The CDR3 DNA is TGTGCCGGGAAAGGGGAAGTTGGTGAGACCCAGTACTTC.

This clonotype was seen repeatedly, ten times or more. The rearrangement joins TRBV6-2 or TRBV6-3 to TRBJ2-1; 7 bases match TRBD2. Per germline, CDR1 MNHEY and CDR2 SVGEGT. The V segment lost 6 bases and the J segment 9 bases; nucleotides outside the gene matches: 14. This CDR3 is built from 15 residues. CDR3 DNA sequence: TGTGCCAGCAGACGCCTCGAGGGAGGGCCAGGTGAGCAGTTCTTC. It encodes CASRRLEGGPGEQFF.

This chain links TRBV11-2 with TRBJ2-7; D is perhaps TRBD2 (6 bases). V lost 6 bases and J lost 4, with 10 bases in between. CDR3 length equals 12 residues. The germline CDR1 and CDR2 sequences are SGHAT and FQNNGV. The CDR3 nucleotides read TGTGCCAGCAGTGGTGGGAGGTACGAGCAGTACTTC. Amino acids: CASSGGRYEQYF.

The chain joins TRBV6-5 to TRBJ2-5, with D possibly TRBD1 on 6 matching bases. CDR1 and CDR2 from the germline V gene are MNHEY and SVGAGI. This CDR3 has 14 residues. V was shortened by 8 bases and J by 3 bases, with 16 bases between the two germline ends. The CDR3 DNA reads as TGTGCCAGCGGTTCCGGGACACAGAAAGAGACCCAGTACTTC. Translating it yields CASGSGTQKETQYF.

In this sample, this clonotype turned up many times. The chain is built from TRBV29-1 and TRBJ2-7; D remains ambiguous. Germline values: CDR1 SQVTM, CDR2 ANQGSEA. The V end lost 0 bases, the J end lost 4 bases, and 7 bases lay between the germline ends. The CDR3 runs 12 residues. CDR3 sequence reads: CSVEDGRYEQYF. CDR3 DNA: TGCAGCGTTGAAGACGGTCGGTACGAGCAGTACTTC.

The chain uses TRBV5-4 and TRBJ2-5; 7 nucleotides match TRBD2. The V segment lost 6 bases and the J segment 4 bases; nucleotides outside the gene matches: 15. CDR3 length: 16 amino acids. Per the germline V gene, CDR1 is SGHNT and CDR2 is YYREEE (reference sequence). CDR3 sequence reads: CASTTPGGSRSETQYF. Written as DNA, the CDR3 is TGTGCCAGCACCACCCCGGGCGGGAGTAGATCAGAGACCCAGTACTTC.

To note about this clonotype: This CDR3 fails to terminate in the conserved phenylalanine or tryptophan, so it likely reflects a read error. The chain joins TRBV5-1 to TRBJ2-1; D is unresolved. This CDR3 is built from 12 residues. The V gene's germline CDR1 is SGHRS and CDR2 YFSETQ. Trimming removed 1 base from V and 6 bases from J, with 5 bases in between. The CDR3 DNA reads as TGCGCCAGCAGCTTGTTGGGCAATGAGCAGTTCTCC. It translates to CASSLLGNEQFS.

The chain combines TRBV11-2 with TRBJ2-7; D call uncertain. From germline, CDR1 is SGHAT and CDR2 FQNNGV. The CDR3 has 13 amino acids. The ends were cut back, 4 bases at V and 10 bases at J, with 17 bases in the middle. The CDR3 DNA is TGTGCCAGCAGCTCCAGTCCTCGTATCGAACAGTACTTC. Translated, it gives CASSSSPRIEQYF.

Turning to this clonotype: It may be a read error: a sequence one base away is much more abundant. The gene calls are TRBV29-1 and TRBJ2-1; the D is unclear. Germline lookup yields CDR1 SQVTM and CDR2 ANQGSEA. The CDR3 has 13 residues. The CDR3 region has the DNA TGCAGCGTTGCCGCCGGCTCCTACAATGGGCAGTTCTTC. This gives the protein CSVAAGSYNGQFF.